Listed below are T cell receptor beta chains from one sample, sequenced in a study of shared clonotypes between healthy human individuals. The protocol was immunoSEQ multiplex PCR, while the TCRdb copy is restricted to in-frame clones and leaves out a portion. The sample comprises about 770,000 clones, approximately 77% of which are singletons, and around 1.8% rests with the top ten. Material: memory CD4+ T cells sorted from blood. These receptors came from a young woman in good health. Each CDR3 is given with its conserved first and last residue. A D gene is named only where the DNA matches it firmly. Clone size appears in some rows only: once, few, many, or a class for an expanded clone.

TGTGCCAGCTCACAATCTCACAACACTGAAGCTTTCTTT | CASSQSHNTEAFF | - | TRBJ1-1 | - | TRBV18
TGTGCCAGCAGCCGCTCACCACTAGCCAGGGGCACAGATACGCAGTATTTT | CASSRSPLARGTDTQYF | - | TRBJ2-3 | - | TRBV28
TGCGCCAGCAGGTATACAGGGAGCTCCTACAATGAGCAGTTCTTC | CASRYTGSSYNEQFF | - | TRBJ2-1 | - | TRBV5-1
TGTGCCAGCAGTGAAGGAAGTAGCCCCCAAGAGACCCAGTACTTC | CASSEGSSPQETQYF | few | TRBJ2-5 | - | TRBV25-1
TGCAGCGTGGCCGACAGGGGAAAGAACACTGAAGCTTTCTTT | CSVADRGKNTEAFF | - | TRBJ1-1 | TRBD1 | TRBV29-1
TGTGCCAGCAGTGGCCCCCAGGGGGGGTCCCAGCATTTT | CASSGPQGGSQHF | - | TRBJ1-5 | TRBD1 | TRBV28
TGTGCCAGCAGTCCGCGCCGGACTAGCGGGACAACAGATACGCAGTATTTT | CASSPRRTSGTTDTQYF | - | TRBJ2-3 | TRBD2 | TRBV6-4
TGTGCCAGCAGACTTAGGCCAGGCGCGAACACCGGGGAGCTGTTTTTT | CASRLRPGANTGELFF | few | TRBJ2-2 | - | TRBV5-5
TGTGCCAGCAGCGTGCAAGCGGGAGGGGGCAATGAGCAGTTCTTC | CASSVQAGGGNEQFF | - | TRBJ2-1 | TRBD2 | TRBV9
TGCGCCAGCAGCTCGGGACAGCCGGCCACTGAAGCTTTCTTT | CASSSGQPATEAFF | - | TRBJ1-1 | TRBD1 | TRBV5-1
TGTGCCAGTAGTCCCCAGACTAGCGGGAACCACGAGCAGTACTTC | CASSPQTSGNHEQYF | few | TRBJ2-7 | TRBD2 | TRBV19
TGTGCCAGCAGCTTAGGGTCCGGTCCGTACGAGCAGTACTTC | CASSLGSGPYEQYF | few | TRBJ2-7 | - | TRBV7-2
TGTGCCAGCAGCATCGACAGGGTAAACACCGGGGAGCTGTTTTTT | CASSIDRVNTGELFF | few | TRBJ2-2 | TRBD1 | TRBV28
TGTGCCAGCAGTCTCCGGACAGGGGCTGGAACTAATGAAAAACTGTTTTTT | CASSLRTGAGTNEKLFF | - | TRBJ1-4 | TRBD1 | TRBV28
TGTGCCAGCAGTGATCGGCACTTC | CASSDRHF | once | TRBJ2-7 | - | TRBV6-5
TGTGCCAGCAGCTTACCCGGGACAGAGACCTACGAGCAGTACTTC | CASSLPGTETYEQYF | - | TRBJ2-7 | TRBD1 | TRBV11-3
TGTGCCAGCAGTGTCCCGACAGCGAACACCGGGGAGCTGTTTTTT | CASSVPTANTGELFF | few | TRBJ2-2 | - | TRBV6-6
TGTGCCAGCAGTTTATCGGCAGGGCTGAACACCGGGGAGCTGTTTTTT | CASSLSAGLNTGELFF | - | TRBJ2-2 | - | TRBV27
TGTGCCAGCTCGCTGACCATGGGACTAGCGGTATACAATGAGCAGTTCTTC | CASSLTMGLAVYNEQFF | - | TRBJ2-1 | TRBD2 | TRBV18
TGTGCCAGCAGCACAACCGGGACAGGGGATTATGGCTACACCTTC | CASSTTGTGDYGYTF | few | TRBJ1-2 | TRBD1 | TRBV7-3
TGCAGTACCCCAGGCCGGGAGCTGTTTTTT | CSTPGRELFF | - | TRBJ2-2 | - | TRBV29-1
TGTGCCAGCAGCGAAAGGGCCTATGCACGGGATACGCAGTATTTT | CASSERAYARDTQYF | - | TRBJ2-3 | - | TRBV6-4
TGCGCCAGCAGCCCCGGGACAGGGAAAGAGACCCAGTACTTC | CASSPGTGKETQYF | few | TRBJ2-5 | TRBD1 | TRBV5-1
TGTGCCAGCAGTAAGGACAGATTGAACACTGAAGCTTTCTTT | CASSKDRLNTEAFF | - | TRBJ1-1 | - | TRBV27